The rows below give T cell receptor beta chains drawn from one sample of a study of chemoradiotherapy in HPV16-positive cancers. Assay used: immunoSEQ multiplex PCR; TCRdb lists only in-frame clones, some missing. Here the sample spans under 40,000 clones, 80% to 90% being singletons. Specimen: blood, collected from a patient who underwent chemoradiotherapy. These TCRs come from a human donor with HPV-associated anogenital cancer. The CDR3 runs from the conserved cysteine through the conserved F or W. The D gene is left open where the match is weak. Where a row states a size, it is once, few, many or the class of an expanded clone; other rows omit it.

v_gene: TRBV7-6
d_gene: .
abundance: .
j_gene: TRBJ1-3
CDR3aa: CASSLGSSGPGNTIYF
CDR3nt: TGTGCCAGCAGCTTAGGGAGTTCCGGGCCTGGAAACACCATATATTTT

v_gene: TRBV7-3
d_gene: TRBD1
abundance: .
j_gene: TRBJ1-1
CDR3aa: CASSWDRGEAFF
CDR3nt: TGTGCCAGCAGCTGGGACAGGGGTGAAGCTTTCTTT

v_gene: TRBV19
d_gene: .
abundance: .
j_gene: TRBJ2-3
CDR3aa: CASSPRNEDTQYF
CDR3nt: TGTGCCAGTAGTCCCCGAAATGAAGATACGCAGTATTTT

v_gene: TRBV4-2
d_gene: TRBD2
abundance: medium-sized
j_gene: TRBJ2-3
CDR3aa: CASSQGLAGGPDTQYF
CDR3nt: TGTGCCAGCAGCCAAGGACTAGCGGGGGGGCCAGATACGCAGTATTTT

v_gene: TRBV14
d_gene: .
abundance: .
j_gene: TRBJ2-2
CDR3aa: CASSHNLHTGELFF
CDR3nt: TGTGCCAGCAGCCATAATCTGCACACCGGGGAGCTGTTTTTT

v_gene: TRBV7-7
d_gene: .
abundance: .
j_gene: TRBJ1-4
CDR3aa: CASSPGTHNEKLFF
CDR3nt: TGTGCCAGCAGCCCGGGGACGCATAATGAAAAACTGTTTTTT

v_gene: TRBV7-9
d_gene: .
abundance: .
j_gene: TRBJ2-2
CDR3aa: CASSLLRGGELFF
CDR3nt: TGTGCCAGCAGCTTATTGAGAGGCGGGGAGCTGTTTTTT

v_gene: TRBV9
d_gene: TRBD1
abundance: .
j_gene: TRBJ1-2
CDR3aa: CASSPRQGGTYGYTF
CDR3nt: TGTGCCAGCAGCCCGAGACAGGGGGGGACTTATGGCTACACCTTC

v_gene: TRBV15
d_gene: .
abundance: .
j_gene: TRBJ1-2
CDR3aa: CATSSQGQTINYGYTF
CDR3nt: TGTGCCACCAGCAGCCAGGGGCAGACTATTAACTATGGCTACACCTTC

v_gene: TRBV2
d_gene: .
abundance: .
j_gene: TRBJ1-1
CDR3aa: CASSEARAPVGTEAFF
CDR3nt: TGTGCCAGCAGTGAAGCGCGGGCCCCGGTGGGCACTGAAGCTTTCTTT

v_gene: TRBV7-9
d_gene: .
abundance: few
j_gene: TRBJ2-1
CDR3aa: CASSGRQASSYNEQFF
CDR3nt: TGTGCCAGCAGCGGGAGACAGGCTAGCTCCTACAATGAGCAGTTCTTC

v_gene: TRBV4-1
d_gene: .
abundance: .
j_gene: TRBJ1-5
CDR3aa: CASSQDVGSRSNQPQHF
CDR3nt: TGCGCCAGCAGCCAAGATGTAGGTTCCAGGAGCAATCAGCCCCAGCATTTT

v_gene: TRBV9
d_gene: .
abundance: .
j_gene: TRBJ1-6
CDR3aa: CASSVETGTPNSPLHF
CDR3nt: TGTGCCAGCAGCGTCGAGACCGGGACGCCTAATTCACCCCTCCACTTT

v_gene: TRBV6-5
d_gene: TRBD2
abundance: few
j_gene: TRBJ2-7
CDR3aa: CASSYSNSGGDYEQYF
CDR3nt: TGTGCCAGCAGTTACTCCAATAGCGGGGGGGACTACGAGCAGTACTTC

v_gene: TRBV4-2
d_gene: TRBD2
abundance: .
j_gene: TRBJ2-3
CDR3aa: CASSQDGRAGADTQYF
CDR3nt: TGTGCCAGCAGCCAAGACGGACGAGCGGGGGCAGATACGCAGTATTTT

v_gene: TRBV19
d_gene: .
abundance: .
j_gene: TRBJ2-5
CDR3aa: CASSINGETQYF
CDR3nt: TGTGCCAGTAGTATAAATGGGGAGACCCAGTACTTC

v_gene: TRBV18
d_gene: TRBD1
abundance: .
j_gene: TRBJ2-7
CDR3aa: CASSPAGQGGYEQYF
CDR3nt: TGTGCCAGCTCACCTGCAGGACAGGGCGGCTACGAGCAGTACTTC